The T cell receptor beta chain under discussion was sequenced for a study of STAT5B mutations in CD4+ large granular lymphocyte leukemia. The assay was run at survey level. Generated by immunoSEQ multiplex PCR, the TCRdb table keeps only in-frame clones and is missing some. The sample has 20,000 to 25,000 clones, roughly 75% seen once. The clonotype was recovered from a human donor in good health. Material for sequencing was CD4+ T cells from blood buffy coats.

Here the CDR3 reads CASSQNSGGYTF. In DNA form, the CDR3 reads TGTGCCAGCAGCCAAAACAGCGGTGGCTACACCTTC. The chain employs TRBV7-6 and TRBJ1-2; D ambiguous. V was shortened by 5 bases and J by 7 bases, with 11 bases between the two germline ends. The CDR3 is 12 residues long. The V gene's germline CDR1 is SGHVS and CDR2 FNYEAQ.